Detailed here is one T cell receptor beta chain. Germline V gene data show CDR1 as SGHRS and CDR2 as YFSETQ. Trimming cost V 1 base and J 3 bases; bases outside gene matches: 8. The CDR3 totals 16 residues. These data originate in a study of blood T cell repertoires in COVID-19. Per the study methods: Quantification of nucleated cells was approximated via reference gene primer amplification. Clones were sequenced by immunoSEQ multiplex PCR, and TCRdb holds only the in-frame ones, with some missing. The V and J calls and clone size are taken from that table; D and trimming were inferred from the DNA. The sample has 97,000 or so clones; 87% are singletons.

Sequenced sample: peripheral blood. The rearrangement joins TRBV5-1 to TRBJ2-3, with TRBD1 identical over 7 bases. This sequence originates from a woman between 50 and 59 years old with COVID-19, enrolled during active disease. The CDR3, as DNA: TGCGCCAGCAGCTTGACAACACAGGGGCCTACAGATACGCAGTATTTT. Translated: CASSLTTQGPTDTQYF.